The 25 T cell receptor beta chains below all came from one sample that was sequenced in a study of human T cells and chemical hapten exposure. TCRdb itself ran the RACE reads through MiXCR, one entry per CDR3 protein. The table shows just over 95,000 distinct CDR3 sequences, with 25% to 35% occurring only once. As for time point: patch test 3, about 24 weeks after DPC sensitization. Treatment denoted: therapeutic diphenylcyclopropenone sensitization with weekly scalp DPC. The specimen was whole blood, collected in connection with sensitization to the hapten diphenylcyclopropenone (DPC). These receptor sequences come from a man aged 40-50 years with alopecia areata. Some clones in this sample may be carry-over from other donors' samples.

The CDR3 nucleotides read TGCAGTGCTGCCACCCCTACGGGAGGCGCAGATACGCAGTATTTT. This translates into CSAATPTGGADTQYF. This sequence joins TRBV20-1 and TRBJ2-3; 7 bases align to TRBD2. In germline, CDR1 is DFQATT, CDR2 SNEGSKA (reference sequence). V shed 5 bases, J shed 4 bases, and the junction held 12 bases outside the gene matches. The CDR3 is 15 residues long.

In this sample, this clonotype turned up a few times. The chain links TRBV7-9 to TRBJ2-5; TRBD2 agrees at 7 bases. The CDR3 contains 15 residues. Germline CDR1 is SEHNR and CDR2 is FQNEAQ (reference sequence). Trimming took 5 bases from V and 2 from J; bases not matched to a gene: 8. The chain's CDR3 is CASSPTSARQETQYF. As DNA, the CDR3 is TGTGCCAGCAGCCCTACTAGCGCACGACAAGAGACCCAGTACTTC.

The chain joins TRBV25-1 to TRBJ1-5, with TRBD1 matching 8 bases. The junction had 7 bases not matched to a gene; V was cut back by 1 base and J by 2 bases. The germline V gene encodes CDR1 MGHDK and CDR2 SYGVNS. This CDR3 comprises 17 residues. The CDR3 region is CASSESGTQGGNQPQHF. DNA of the CDR3: TGTGCCAGCAGTGAATCCGGGACACAGGGGGGCAATCAGCCCCAGCATTTT.

This clonotype was seen a few times. The chain recombines TRBV29-1 with TRBJ2-5, with D uncertain. The CDR3 loop spans 12 amino acids. Germline V gene lookup returns CDR1 SQVTM and CDR2 ANQGSEA. V lost 1 base and J 6 bases, leaving 9 bases between the germline ends. Written as DNA, the CDR3 is TGCAGCGTTGAAGTGGTAGGGAAGACCCAGTACTTC. It is translated as CSVEVVGKTQYF.

This clonotype turned up a few times. V usage is TRBV20-1 and J usage is TRBJ2-7, with D perhaps matching TRBD1 (6 bases). Per the germline V gene, CDR1 is DFQATT and CDR2 is SNEGSKA (reference sequence). The CDR3 loop spans 13 amino acids. Deletions cut 4 bases from V and 3 bases from J, with 13 bases between. The CDR3, as DNA: TGCAGTGCTAACGGACAGAACTACTACGAGCAGTACTTC. This codes for CSANGQNYYEQYF.

The chain recombines TRBV11-2 with TRBJ2-2; D gene ambiguous. CDR1 and CDR2 (germline): SGHAT, FQNNGV. Deletions cut 0 bases from V and 2 bases from J, with 7 bases between. The CDR3 runs 15 residues. CDR3 region: CASSLEPVNTGELFF. The DNA for the CDR3 is TGTGCCAGCAGCTTAGAGCCCGTTAACACCGGGGAGCTGTTTTTT.

A few counts support this clonotype. V gene TRBV6-5 combines with J gene TRBJ1-6, with 11 bases that match TRBD1. There are 15 residues in the CDR3. V lost 8 bases, J lost 9 bases, and 9 bases stayed unmatched. The V gene's germline CDR1 is MNHEY and CDR2 SVGAGI. CDR3 sequence (DNA): TGTGCCAGCGGGCGAGGAGGGACAGGGGGTTCACCCCTCCACTTT. It codes for CASGRGGTGGSPLHF.

V and J are TRBV20-1 and TRBJ1-5; 7 positions agree with TRBD1. With V trimmed by 2 bases and J by 2 bases, 6 bases remained unmatched. The CDR3 sequence is 15 residues long. CDR1 is DFQATT and CDR2 is SNEGSKA in the germline V gene (reference sequence). As DNA, the CDR3 is TGCAGTGCTAGATCGGTAACAGGGGGCAATCAGCCCCAGCATTTT. It specifies CSARSVTGGNQPQHF.

This sequence joins TRBV7-9 and TRBJ2-4, with 8 bases that match TRBD2. The V and J ends lost 5 bases and 2 bases, in that order; junction bases with no gene match: 11. This CDR3 comprises 17 residues. CDR1 SEHNR and CDR2 FQNEAQ come from the germline V gene (reference sequence). The CDR3 coding sequence is TGTGCCAGCAGCCCTCCCGGCCAGCGGGGGACCAAAAACATTCAGTACTTC. As protein: CASSPPGQRGTKNIQYF.

This chain connects TRBV3-1 to TRBJ2-1, with D unclear. Trimming removed 3 bases from V and 6 bases from J, with 15 bases in between. Germline assignment: CDR1 LGHDT and CDR2 YNNKEL (reference sequence). The CDR3 has 15 residues. The CDR3 DNA sequence: TGTGCCAGCAGCCACGGTCTTTTATTACCCAATGAGCAGTTCTTC. Translating gives CASSHGLLLPNEQFF.

CDR3 in DNA: TGTGCCAGCAGTCCTTGGCGAGGTCGGACTGAAGCTTTCTTT. It is translated as CASSPWRGRTEAFF. The chain couples TRBV12-3 or TRBV12-4 to TRBJ1-1; D not resolved. The ends were cut back, 5 bases at V and 5 bases at J, with 15 bases in the middle. This CDR3 spans 14 amino acids.

The CDR3 DNA is TGTGCCAGCAGATTTTCCGGGACTAGCGTTCGGTATACGCAGTATTTT. It yields the protein CASRFSGTSVRYTQYF. The V and J genes are TRBV12-3 or TRBV12-4 and TRBJ2-3, with TRBD2 matching over 10 bases. V lost 6 bases to trimming and J lost 7 bases; unmatched junction nucleotides: 13. CDR3 length: 16 amino acids.

In its sample, this clonotype was seen a few times. The genes are TRBV28 and TRBJ1-5; D perhaps matches TRBD1 (6 bases). The V and J ends lost 6 bases and 3 bases respectively, with 15 bases between them. Germline V CDR1 and CDR2: MDHEN, SYDVKM. The CDR3 contains 15 residues. The CDR3 nucleotides read TGTGCCAGCAGCCCCGGGGGGGGCTCCAATCAGCCCCAGCATTTT. This sequence encodes CASSPGGGSNQPQHF.

This sequence joins TRBV6-6 and TRBJ2-3; 10 nucleotides match TRBD2. Per the germline V gene, CDR1 is MNHNY and CDR2 is SVGAGI (reference sequence). The CDR3 sequence is 16 residues long. After removal of 5 bases from V and 2 bases from J, the junction contained 7 bases not matched to a gene. In DNA, the CDR3 is TGTGCCAGCAGTAACCCCCTAGCGGGGGTCACAGATACGCAGTATTTT. It codes for CASSNPLAGVTDTQYF.

This clonotype was found a few times. The gene calls are TRBV7-9 and TRBJ2-3, with D perhaps TRBD1 (5 bases). The CDR3 is made up of 15 amino acids. V lost 1 base and J lost 6, with 14 bases in between. Germline-derived CDR1 and CDR2 are SEHNR and FQNEAQ (reference sequence). In DNA, the CDR3 is TGTGCCAGCAGCTTAGAAGAGCGACCAGGGGATACGCAGTATTTT. Protein sequence: CASSLEERPGDTQYF.

The gene calls are TRBV5-8 and TRBJ1-1; 12 bases are shared with TRBD1. The trim removed 6 bases at V and 3 bases at J, leaving 9 bases unmatched. CDR1 is SGHTS and CDR2 is YDEGEE in the germline V gene. This CDR3 contains 16 residues. This CDR3 reads CASIVGTGGADTEAFF. CDR3 DNA sequence: TGTGCCAGCATCGTTGGGACAGGGGGCGCGGACACTGAAGCTTTCTTT.

The CDR3 reads CASSARQGHTEAFF. Written as DNA, the CDR3 is TGTGCCAGCAGCGCCCGACAGGGTCACACTGAAGCTTTCTTT. The V call is TRBV9, the J call TRBJ1-1; TRBD1 matches 7 bases. J gave up 3 bases and V 3 bases, and 5 bases lay outside the gene matches. Germline loops: CDR1 SGDLS, CDR2 YYNGEE. CDR3 length: 14 amino acids.

For the CDR3, the DNA is TGCAGTGCTAGGTGGCAGGCGTCCGAGTACACCTTC. Its translation: CSARWQASEYTF. The rearrangement uses TRBV20-1 and TRBJ1-2, with D uncertain. V shed 3 bases and J shed 11 bases, with 16 bases lying between them. The CDR3 consists of 12 residues. CDR1 DFQATT and CDR2 SNEGSKA come from the germline V gene (reference sequence).

The chain joins TRBV12-3 or TRBV12-4 to TRBJ2-5, with a tentative D call TRBD2 (6 bases). CDR3 size: 12 residues. V lost 8 bases and J lost 0, with 7 bases in between. The CDR3 spells CASRLDQETQYF. The CDR3 coding sequence is TGTGCCAGCCGACTAGACCAAGAGACCCAGTACTTC.

The genes are TRBV27 and TRBJ2-1; TRBD2 matches 10 bases. V was clipped by 3 bases and J by 3 bases; unmatched bases: 11. The CDR3 contains 18 residues. Germline V gives CDR1 MNHEY, CDR2 SMNVEV (reference sequence). The CDR3 region has the DNA TGTGCCAGCAGTTTTAGGGCTAGCGGGAGTTTTGACTACAATGAGCAGTTCTTC. Protein sequence: CASSFRASGSFDYNEQFF.

This clonotype appeared once. The chain recombines TRBV10-3 with TRBJ2-2; 9 positions agree with TRBD1. With 3 bases clipped from V and 3 bases from J, the junction kept 5 bases outside the gene matches. CDR3 length: 16 residues. Looked up from germline, CDR1 is ENHRY and CDR2 is SYGVKD. As DNA, the CDR3 is TGTGCCATCAGTGACTCCGGGACAGGGCACACCGGGGAGCTGTTTTTT. It codes for CAISDSGTGHTGELFF.

V gene TRBV20-1 combines with J gene TRBJ2-1; 10 positions agree with TRBD2. The CDR3 has 15 amino acids. V gave up 6 bases and J gave up 1 base; unmatched junction bases: 6. In germline, CDR1 is DFQATT, CDR2 SNEGSKA (reference sequence). The CDR3 sequence is CSARRTSGSYNEQFF. In DNA, the CDR3 is TGCAGTGCGAGAAGGACTAGCGGTTCCTACAATGAGCAGTTCTTC.

The CDR3 here is CASSLSREDEQFF. CDR3 in DNA: TGTGCCAGCAGTTTATCCAGGGAGGATGAGCAGTTCTTC. V is TRBV12-3 or TRBV12-4 and J is TRBJ2-1; D might be TRBD2 (6 bases). This CDR3 has 13 residues. Trimming shortened V by 2 bases and J by 8 bases, and 10 bases separated the two germline ends.

This chain joins TRBV7-3 and TRBJ2-4; 8 bases are a match to TRBD2. Germline assignment: CDR1 SGHTA and CDR2 FQGTGA. The trim removed 1 base at V and 10 bases at J, leaving 3 bases unmatched. The CDR3 length is 13 residues. This CDR3 reads CASSLRREGIQYF. The CDR3 DNA reads as TGTGCCAGCAGCTTAAGACGGGAGGGGATTCAGTACTTC.

A remark on this clonotype: At one end, the junction sequence differs from germline, possibly due to a read error. This chain joins TRBV3-1 and TRBJ1-3; D uncertain. The CDR3 contains 13 residues. Germline CDR1 is LGHDT and CDR2 is YNNKEL (reference sequence). The CDR3: CASCQSTGNTIYF. As DNA, the CDR3 is TGTGCCAGCTGCCAATCCACTGGAAACACCATATATTTT.